These T cell receptor beta chains were read from a single sample in a study of T cell responses to AZD1222 COVID-19 vaccine. Some clones are missing from TCRdb's copy, which holds only in-frame ones; the method was immunoSEQ multiplex PCR. The table has about 140,000 clones, over 85% seen once. This sample comprised peripheral blood, obtained on day 0 of MenACWY control vaccination. These receptors were taken from an adult in good health. The CDR3 runs from the conserved cysteine through the conserved F or W. Fields, in order: V gene, D gene, clone size, J gene, CDR3 protein, CDR3 DNA. D genes are given only for firm matches. Size tells how often a clone was seen (once, few, many) or the class of an expanded clone, and some rows leave it out.

v_call: TRBV2; d_call: .; clone_size: .; j_call: TRBJ2-1; cdr3_aa: CASSELRNNEQFF; cdr3_nt: TGTGCCAGCAGTGAGCTTAGAAACAATGAGCAGTTCTTC
v_call: TRBV29-1; d_call: .; clone_size: .; j_call: TRBJ2-7; cdr3_aa: CSARRGSFDEQYF; cdr3_nt: TGCAGCGCCAGAAGGGGGTCTTTCGACGAGCAGTACTTC
v_call: TRBV15; d_call: .; clone_size: once; j_call: TRBJ1-3; cdr3_aa: CATGQISGNTIYF; cdr3_nt: TGTGCCACCGGGCAGATCTCTGGAAACACCATATATTTT
v_call: TRBV19; d_call: .; clone_size: .; j_call: TRBJ1-1; cdr3_aa: CASSPWVVGTEAFF; cdr3_nt: TGTGCCAGTAGTCCGTGGGTTGTAGGGACTGAAGCTTTCTTT
v_call: TRBV18; d_call: .; clone_size: .; j_call: TRBJ1-1; cdr3_aa: CASSPAGDTEAFF; cdr3_nt: TGTGCCAGCTCACCCGCGGGGGACACTGAAGCTTTCTTT
v_call: TRBV7-8; d_call: TRBD1; clone_size: .; j_call: TRBJ2-3; cdr3_aa: CASRGIRDRVADTQYF; cdr3_nt: TGTGCCAGCAGGGGGATCCGGGACAGGGTGGCAGATACGCAGTATTTT
v_call: TRBV27; d_call: .; clone_size: .; j_call: TRBJ1-6; cdr3_aa: CASSFSRWGESPLHF; cdr3_nt: TGTGCCAGCAGTTTCTCCAGGTGGGGGGAGTCACCCCTCCACTTT
v_call: TRBV9; d_call: .; clone_size: .; j_call: TRBJ2-7; cdr3_aa: CASSPRDRTAEQYF; cdr3_nt: TGTGCCAGCAGCCCACGAGACAGGACAGCCGAGCAGTACTTC
v_call: TRBV12-3/TRBV12-4; d_call: .; clone_size: .; j_call: TRBJ1-6; cdr3_aa: CASSPGSSPLHF; cdr3_nt: TGTGCCAGCAGCCCAGGGAGTTCACCCCTCCACTTT
v_call: TRBV19; d_call: .; clone_size: .; j_call: TRBJ1-1; cdr3_aa: CASSMIGLATEAFF; cdr3_nt: TGTGCCAGTAGTATGATCGGATTGGCCACTGAAGCTTTCTTT
v_call: TRBV2; d_call: TRBD1; clone_size: .; j_call: TRBJ1-5; cdr3_aa: CASSSQGLGSNQPQHF; cdr3_nt: TGTGCCAGCAGTTCACAGGGGCTAGGGAGCAATCAGCCCCAGCATTTT
v_call: TRBV4-1; d_call: TRBD2; clone_size: .; j_call: TRBJ2-1; cdr3_aa: CASSQGVPGLAGLNEQFF; cdr3_nt: TGCGCCAGCAGCCAAGGCGTACCGGGACTAGCGGGTCTGAATGAGCAGTTCTTC
v_call: TRBV5-4; d_call: TRBD2; clone_size: .; j_call: TRBJ2-1; cdr3_aa: CASSSGGNEQFF; cdr3_nt: TGTGCCAGCAGCAGCGGGGGGAATGAGCAGTTCTTC
v_call: TRBV19; d_call: .; clone_size: once; j_call: TRBJ1-3; cdr3_aa: CASRKTGTGNTIYF; cdr3_nt: TGTGCCAGTCGGAAAACCGGAACTGGAAACACCATATATTTT
v_call: TRBV2; d_call: .; clone_size: .; j_call: TRBJ2-4; cdr3_aa: CASSARIAVAKNIQYF; cdr3_nt: TGTGCCAGCAGTGCGAGAATAGCGGTAGCCAAAAACATTCAGTACTTC
v_call: TRBV3-1/TRBV3-2; d_call: .; clone_size: .; j_call: TRBJ1-1; cdr3_aa: CASSHRGDEAFF; cdr3_nt: TGTGCCAGCAGCCACAGGGGAGACGAAGCTTTCTTT
v_call: TRBV18; d_call: TRBD1; clone_size: few; j_call: TRBJ1-5; cdr3_aa: CASSSTGSNQPQHF; cdr3_nt: TGTGCCAGCTCCTCGACAGGGTCCAATCAGCCCCAGCATTTT
v_call: TRBV5-4; d_call: .; clone_size: .; j_call: TRBJ2-1; cdr3_aa: CASSFPRDNEQFF; cdr3_nt: TGTGCCAGCAGCTTCCCCAGGGACAATGAGCAGTTCTTC
v_call: TRBV28; d_call: .; clone_size: .; j_call: TRBJ1-4; cdr3_aa: CASTPTGLEKLFF; cdr3_nt: TGTGCCAGCACCCCGACGGGGCTTGAAAAACTGTTTTTT
v_call: TRBV14; d_call: TRBD1; clone_size: .; j_call: TRBJ1-1; cdr3_aa: CASSQVARGDTEAFF; cdr3_nt: TGTGCCAGCAGCCAAGTGGCCAGGGGGGACACTGAAGCTTTCTTT